Below are 20 T cell receptor beta chains sequenced from a single sample in a study of T cells in Graves' hyperthyroidism and ophthalmopathy. From RNA transcripts, TCR beta CDR3 regions were amplified. HTBI primers were the set used in a first-round RT-PCR of the TCR CDR3. Each CDR3 protein gets one entry after TCRdb re-called the multiplex PCR reads with MiXCR. Found here are approximately 610,000 distinct CDR3 sequences, around 15% of them singletons; the top ten hold roughly 18%. The sequenced material came from blood. The source of these receptors is a woman in her late teens or twenties with Graves' hyperthyroidism.

This clonotype was detected only a few times. This rearrangement joins TRBV7-2 to TRBJ1-2, with D possibly TRBD1 on 6 matching bases. Germline loops: CDR1 SGHTA, CDR2 FQGNSA. V was pared by 1 base and J by 4 bases, with 19 bases between. CDR3 length: 17 residues. Here the CDR3 DNA reads TGTGCCAGCAGCTTAGAAACCCACAGGGCCCAGGGCTATGGCTACACCTTC. It translates to CASSLETHRAQGYGYTF.

This clonotype has ten or more counts. V is TRBV28 and J is TRBJ2-1; the D gene is possibly TRBD1 (5 bases). The CDR3 spans 16 residues. V lost 2 bases, J lost 0 bases, and 11 bases lay in between. Germline assignment: CDR1 MDHEN and CDR2 SYDVKM. CDR3 in amino acids: CASSLPPDSSYNEQFF. The CDR3 DNA is TGTGCCAGCAGTTTACCCCCCGACAGCTCCTACAATGAGCAGTTCTTC.

The chain employs TRBV30 and TRBJ2-5; 7 nucleotides align to TRBD1. V lost 0 bases, J lost 5 bases, and 9 bases stayed unmatched. The CDR3 is made up of 15 amino acids. The germline V gene has CDR1 GTSNPN and CDR2 SVGIG (reference sequence). The CDR3 region has the DNA TGTGCCTGGAGTGTACGTACAGGGGTCTGGGAGACCCAGTACTTC. Protein product: CAWSVRTGVWETQYF.

At least ten counts were recorded for this clonotype. J is TRBJ2-7 and V is TRBV11-2; D might be TRBD2 (6 bases). The germline gives CDR1 SGHAT, CDR2 FQNNGV. There are 18 residues in the CDR3. Trimming removed 0 bases at V and 0 bases at J, with 18 bases between. The CDR3 is CASSLEGGQWASSYEQYF. DNA for the CDR3: TGTGCCAGCAGCTTAGAGGGAGGTCAGTGGGCAAGCTCCTACGAGCAGTACTTC.

J is TRBJ2-1 and V is TRBV10-2; weak D call: TRBD2 (5 bases). V shed 4 bases and J shed 6 bases, with 10 bases lying between them. CDR1 WSHSY and CDR2 SAAADI come from the germline V gene. The CDR3 runs 13 residues. CDR3 region: CASSVGEINEQFF. CDR3 sequence (DNA): TGCGCCAGCAGTGTCGGGGAGATCAATGAGCAGTTCTTC.

This clonotype has at least ten counts. This chain joins TRBV10-3 and TRBJ2-1; 8 bases are shared with TRBD1. J was trimmed by 7 bases and V by 6 bases; bases with no gene match: 8. The CDR3 has 14 amino acids. Per the germline V gene, CDR1 is ENHRY and CDR2 is SYGVKD. The CDR3 nucleotides are TGTGCCATCAGCCTGACAGGGGATCGGAATGAGCAGTTCTTC. Protein product: CAISLTGDRNEQFF.

Worth noting for this clonotype: One base away lies a much larger clone, so this may be a sequencing read error. The chain links TRBV7-3 to TRBJ2-1, with 8 bases identical to TRBD1. The CDR3 spans 15 residues. Germline loops: CDR1 SGHTA, CDR2 FQGTGA. This chain's CDR3 is CASSPRTGLYNEQSF. The CDR3, as DNA: TGTGCCAGCAGCCCAAGGACAGGGTTGTACAATGAGCAGTCCTTC.

The J gene is TRBJ1-5, the V gene TRBV27; TRBD1 might be the D (5 bases). The CDR3 consists of 16 residues. Germline V lookup: CDR1 MNHEY, CDR2 SMNVEV (reference sequence). The V and J ends lost 2 bases and 2 bases respectively, with 13 bases between them. The CDR3 nucleotides read TGTGCCAGCAGTTTAGTTGGGGCCGGTGGCAATCAGCCCCAGCATTTT. Translating it yields CASSLVGAGGNQPQHF.

The rearrangement joins TRBV13 to TRBJ1-1, with a tentative D call TRBD1 (6 bases). The germline V and J ends were trimmed by 5 bases and 5 bases, with 18 bases remaining between them. Germline V gene data show CDR1 as PRHDT and CDR2 as FYEKMQ (reference sequence). The CDR3 loop spans 15 amino acids. The CDR3 loop reads CASSPTNRVGTEAFF. The CDR3, as DNA: TGTGCCAGCAGCCCCACCAACAGGGTTGGTACTGAAGCTTTCTTT.

The chain is built from TRBV5-1 and TRBJ2-7, with TRBD1 as a possible D gene (7 bases). Trimming pared 0 bases from V and 5 bases from J, leaving 12 bases between. CDR3 length: 14 amino acids. CDR1 is SGHRS and CDR2 is YFSETQ in the germline V gene. CDR3 sequence reads: CASSLGQGGNEQYF. The CDR3 DNA reads TGCGCCAGCAGCTTGGGACAGGGCGGGAACGAGCAGTACTTC. The entire variable domain, with the rest obtained from reference TRBV5-1 and TRBJ2-7, is as follows: KAGVTQTPRYLIKTRGQQVTLSCSPISGHRSVSWYQQTPGQGLQFLFEYFSETQRNKGNFPGRFSGRQFSNSRSEMNVSTLELGDSALYLCASSLGQGGNEQYFGPGTRLTVT.

This clonotype appeared a few times. V and J are TRBV12-3 or TRBV12-4 and TRBJ1-1; D perhaps matches TRBD1 (6 bases). Trimming stripped 5 bases from V and 3 bases from J, with 16 bases between. The CDR3 spans 15 residues. CDR3 sequence (DNA): TGTGCCAGCAGTAAATCAGGGGTCTTGGACACTGAAGCTTTCTTT. Its translation is CASSKSGVLDTEAFF.

The chain joins TRBV5-1 to TRBJ1-2; D is unclear. The CDR3 runs 15 residues. The germline CDR1 and CDR2 sequences are SGHRS and YFSETQ. Trimming removed 0 bases from V and 3 bases from J, with 12 bases in between. The CDR3 reads CASSLGSARDYGYTF. CDR3 coding DNA: TGCGCCAGCAGCTTGGGATCAGCTCGGGACTATGGCTACACCTTC.

The chain carries TRBV6-1 and TRBJ1-1; D unclear. Germline lookup yields CDR1 MNHNS and CDR2 SASEGT. V was pared by 5 bases and J by 0 bases, with 7 bases between. This CDR3 spans 13 amino acids. CDR3 bases: TGTGCCAGCAGTAACGACCTGAACACTGAAGCTTTCTTT. Translation gives CASSNDLNTEAFF.

This clonotype was observed a few times. V gene TRBV28 combines with J gene TRBJ2-7, with no clear D. In germline, CDR1 is MDHEN, CDR2 SYDVKM. The CDR3 is 15 amino acids. V gave up 5 bases and J gave up 3 bases, with 17 bases separating them. CDR3 in amino acids: CASSEDGSRVYEQYF. In nucleotides, the CDR3 is TGTGCCAGCAGTGAAGATGGAAGTAGGGTCTACGAGCAGTACTTC.

This clonotype was seen ten or more times. The J gene is TRBJ1-3, the V gene TRBV12-3 or TRBV12-4, with unresolved D. This CDR3 region has 13 residues. Between the trimmed V and J ends, which lost 5 bases and 2 bases, there was a span of 7 bases. The CDR3, as DNA: TGTGCCAGCAGTCGCGACCCTGGAAACACCATATATTTT. Translated, it gives CASSRDPGNTIYF.

This clonotype has ten or more counts. The chain combines TRBV6-1 with TRBJ2-1; a possible D gene is TRBD2 (6 bases). V gave up 7 bases and J gave up 7 bases, with 17 bases separating them. CDR3 length equals 14 residues. Germline values: CDR1 MNHNS, CDR2 SASEGT. CDR3 region: CASTQLGTRNEQFF. CDR3 DNA: TGTGCCAGCACCCAACTCGGGACTCGTAATGAGCAGTTCTTC.

This clonotype was seen ten or more times. The chain carries TRBV27 and TRBJ1-1; D call uncertain. The CDR3 has 15 amino acids. The ends were cut back, 0 bases at V and 0 bases at J, with 8 bases in the middle. Germline CDR1 reads MNHEY; CDR2 reads SMNVEV (reference sequence). This chain's CDR3 is CASSLSVTVNTEAFF. CDR3 coding DNA: TGTGCCAGCAGTTTATCTGTGACGGTGAACACTGAAGCTTTCTTT.

This clonotype was observed at least ten times. The CDR3 is CASSEILGNSNQPQHF. CDR3 DNA sequence: TGTGCCAGCAGTGAAATTCTGGGTAACAGCAATCAGCCCCAGCATTTT. This chain uses TRBV6-1 with TRBJ1-5; unclear D gene. Germline CDR1 reads MNHNS; CDR2 reads SASEGT. The CDR3 has 16 amino acids. The V gene lost 2 bases and the J gene lost 1 base, with 12 bases spanning the gap.

The table lists this clonotype with many counts. V and J are TRBV6-1 and TRBJ2-5; D is undetermined. The CDR3 sequence is 13 residues long. With 5 bases removed from V and 5 bases from J, the gap between germline ends came to 12 bases. The germline gives CDR1 MNHNS, CDR2 SASEGT. CDR3 bases: TGTGCCAGCAGTAGGATTGATTGGGAGACCCAGTACTTC. Encoded protein: CASSRIDWETQYF.

Concerning this clonotype itself: The junction departs from germline at one end; a sequencing error may be responsible. The gene calls are TRBV28 and TRBJ1-1; D is uncertain. The CDR3 contains 15 residues. CDR1 and CDR2 (germline): MDHEN, SYDVKM. The CDR3 is CASSQEYSMNTEAFF. The CDR3 DNA sequence: TGCGCCAGCAGCCAAGAGTACAGCATGAACACTGAAGCTTTCTTT.